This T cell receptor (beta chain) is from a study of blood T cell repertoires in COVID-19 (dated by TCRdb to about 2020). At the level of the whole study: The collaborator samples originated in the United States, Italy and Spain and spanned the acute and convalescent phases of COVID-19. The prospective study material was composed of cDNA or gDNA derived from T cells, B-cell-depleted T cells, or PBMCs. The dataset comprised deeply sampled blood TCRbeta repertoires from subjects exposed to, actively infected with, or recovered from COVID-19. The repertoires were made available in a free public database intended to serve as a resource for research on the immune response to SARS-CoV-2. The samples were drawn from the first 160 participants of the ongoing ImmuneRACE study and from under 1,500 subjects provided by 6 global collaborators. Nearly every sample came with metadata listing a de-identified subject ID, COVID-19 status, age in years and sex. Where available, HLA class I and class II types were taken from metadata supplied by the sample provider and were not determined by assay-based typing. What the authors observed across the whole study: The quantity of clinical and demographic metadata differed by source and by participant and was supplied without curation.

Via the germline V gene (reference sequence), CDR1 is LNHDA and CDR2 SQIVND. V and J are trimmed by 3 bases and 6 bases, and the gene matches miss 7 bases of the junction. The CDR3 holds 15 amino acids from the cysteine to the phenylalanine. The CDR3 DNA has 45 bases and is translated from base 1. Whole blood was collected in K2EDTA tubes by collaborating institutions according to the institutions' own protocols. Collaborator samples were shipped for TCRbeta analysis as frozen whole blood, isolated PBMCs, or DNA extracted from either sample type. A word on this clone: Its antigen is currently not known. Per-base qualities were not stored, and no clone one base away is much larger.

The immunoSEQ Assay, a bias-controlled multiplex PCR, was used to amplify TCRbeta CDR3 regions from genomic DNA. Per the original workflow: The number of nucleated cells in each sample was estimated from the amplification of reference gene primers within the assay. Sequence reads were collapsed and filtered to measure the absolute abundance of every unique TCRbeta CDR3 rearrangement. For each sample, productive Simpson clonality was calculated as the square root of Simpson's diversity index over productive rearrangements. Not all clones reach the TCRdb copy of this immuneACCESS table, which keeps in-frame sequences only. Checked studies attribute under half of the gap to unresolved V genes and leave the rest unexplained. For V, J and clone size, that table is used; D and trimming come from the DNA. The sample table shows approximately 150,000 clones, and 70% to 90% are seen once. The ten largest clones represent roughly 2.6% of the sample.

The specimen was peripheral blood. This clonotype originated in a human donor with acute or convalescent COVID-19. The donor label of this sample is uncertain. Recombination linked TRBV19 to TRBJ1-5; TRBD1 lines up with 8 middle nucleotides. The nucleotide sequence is TGTGCCAGTAGTATTCCCGACAGGGGAAGTCAGCCCCAGCATTTT. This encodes CASSIPDRGSQPQHF.